This TCR beta chain emerged from a study of shared clonotypes between healthy human individuals (dated by TCRdb to 2018 to 2020). Regarding the complete study: Two women and three men aged 18 to 49 years were included in the cohort. For each donor, three plates each were used for CD4 naive and CD4 memory, two plates were used for CD8 naive, and one plate was used for CD8 memory. The study deeply sequenced blood TCR repertoires of five healthy adults to estimate repertoire size and the extent of clonotype sharing between individuals. Libraries were prepared and TCR repertoires were sequenced by different laboratories using diverse techniques, in order to increase sequencing depth and limit assay-specific biases. Each donor's leukapheresis produced roughly between roughly 0.85 and 9.5 billion PBMCs.

Overall study outcomes, separate from this receptor: Rarefaction of sorted-subset datasets indicated incomplete sequencing despite the large sequencing depth. The genetic and exposure-history diversity represented was limited by the small number of donors. Estimated clonotype richness was generally larger for naive than for memory subsets. Higher generation probabilities were observed for clonotypes shared by all four sorted-subset donors than for non-shared clonotypes. Roughly 5% of naive CD4, 3.5% of naive CD8, approximately 2% of memory CD4, and 0.4% of memory CD8 clonotypes were shared across a few donors. Sampling was restricted to blood, and TCR repertoires in tissue are likely to differ from TCR repertoires in blood. Based on pairwise subsampling, the degree of clonotype sharing among donors was expected to be affected by sequencing depth.

Using the deep immunoSEQ assay, multiplex PCR amplified TCR CDR3 regions from genomic DNA. For each cell subset, the extracted genomic DNA was distributed evenly across all wells of several immunoSEQ 96-well plates, and each plate served as one replicate. For sorted subsets, each replicate PCR was loaded with 200 ng genomic DNA, equivalent to about 30,000 T cell genomes. The purified libraries were quantified using a Qubit 3.0 fluorometer, sized with a Bioanalyzer 2100, and then quantified again using the KAPA Library Quantification kit. Every immunoSEQ 96-well plate was sequenced on a separate single-read 150-cycle Illumina NextSeq 550 flow cell. The authors' analysis ran thus. Because the immunoSEQ output included only junctional sequences and no quality scores, the filtering could not be the same as the filtering used for full-length reads. Sequences were annotated with PyIR, a Python wrapper for IgBLAST v1.9, and V/J genes and CDR3 were assigned using IMGT germline references. Reads were removed for weak V/J assignments (E-value above 1e-6), missing CDR3, stop codons, out-of-frame junctions, or ambiguous translated residues. A V3J clonotype was defined by an identical inferred V gene, J gene, and CDR3 amino acid sequence. Percentage overlap between repertoires was calculated by dividing the number of shared unique clonotypes by the size of the smaller repertoire. Three approaches were used to assess repertoire richness: RTK rarefaction, the Chao1 estimator, and Recon v2.1 estimates of unobserved clonotypes. Generation probabilities were computed with OLGA for all TCRbeta clonotypes obtained by the gDNA method from a handful of donors. Here the immuneACCESS table is served through TCRdb, limited to in-frame sequences with V and J called. Missing clones are a known gap in these copies; in checked studies unresolved V genes cover under half, and the rest lacks a known reason. For V, J and clone size, that table is used; D and trimming come from the DNA. The sample contains hundreds of thousands of clones, 60% to 75% of them found a single time. More than 1.5% of the sample is in the top ten clones.

From the germline V gene, CDR1 is SGHVS and CDR2 is FNYEAQ. Trimming costs V 5 bases and J 2 bases, and their ends lie 11 bases apart. Spanning cysteine to phenylalanine, the CDR3 consists of 14 amino acids. The DNA shown is the 42-base CDR3, in frame from base 1. Healthy HIV-negative adults with no recently reported acute infections or vaccinations were included as donors. Every donor was a Caucasian adult living in Nashville, Tennessee, USA. CD4+ T cells were enriched by magnetic negative selection; naive cells were then positively selected on CD45RA, and the negative fraction formed the memory subset. After blood collection by leukapheresis, PBMCs were isolated using Ficoll-Histopaque density gradient centrifugation and then cryopreserved in the vapor phase of liquid nitrogen. Analytical flow cytometry was used to check the purity and quantity of each magnetically sorted T cell population. From each sorted fraction, genomic DNA was isolated and quantified by UV absorbance on a Nanodrop 2000c.

Notes on this clone: Its antigen is not yet known. No base qualities exist here, and no much larger clone lies one base off it.

Here the chain combines TRBV7-6 and TRBJ2-3; the D segment could be TRBD1, given 5 matching bases. The sequence was collected from a woman aged 25 to 39 in good health. Sequenced material: memory CD4+ T cells sorted from blood. The cell subset or site label for this specimen denotes: CD45RA-negative fraction. The DNA sequence follows: TGTGCCAGCAGCCCCGTGGGGCTCACAGATACGCAGTATTTT. It encodes CASSPVGLTDTQYF.